This T cell receptor beta chain was obtained from a study of T cells expressing NK-cell markers. Study-level background: Repertoire data for TCR beta were derived from sorted T cells (CD3+CD56+NKG2C+, CD3+CD56+NKG2C- and CD3+CD56-NKG2C+). One of eight sequenced donors was HCMV-seronegative; the other seven were seropositive. Study-wide points: One observes that, in several donors, these clonotypes were also the leading ones within the CD3+CD56-NKG2C+ fraction.

From germline, CDR1 is DFQATT and CDR2 SNEGSKA (reference sequence). The CDR3 length is 16 residues. TCRdb re-called the 5' RACE reads and gives one entry per CDR3 protein, without DNA. In all, the sample yields 500,000 or so distinct CDR3 sequences. A word on this clonotype: Its specificity is unknown.

V is TRBV20-1 and J is TRBJ2-1; TCRdb gives TRBD2 as the D gene, but with no DNA this cannot be confirmed. The sequencing sample was made of blood T cells: a sorted CD56 or NKG2C T cell subset, CD4+ or CD8+ T cells, or bulk PBMC T cells (not recorded which). This receptor was identified in a man between 18 and 35 years old in good health. CDR3 amino acids: CSARTSGREYNNEQFF.